Only a few counts were recorded for the clone carrying this TCR beta chain. Antigen specificity is unknown. The CDR3 is made up of 15 amino acids. Germline V gene data show CDR1 as SQVTM and CDR2 as ANQGSEA. Losses at the gene ends were 7 bases for V and 3 bases for J; bases not matched to a gene: 8. The sample belongs to a study of T cells in Graves' hyperthyroidism and ophthalmopathy. Overall study results and limits: Also found in blood were most expanded thyroid clonotypes above 0.001.

Authors of the study amplified TCR beta CDR3 regions from RNA transcripts. With the HTBI primer set, the TCR CDR3 went through a first round of RT-PCR. TCRdb analysed the multiplex PCR reads with MiXCR anew, one entry per CDR3 protein. The table has 660,000 or so distinct CDR3 sequences, approximately 42% seen once. The sequenced sample consisted of peripheral blood or thyroid tissue (not recorded which). This chain uses TRBV29-1 with TRBJ2-5; 13 bases align to TRBD2. This TCR was recovered from an adult man with Graves' disease, either hyperthyroidism or ophthalmopathy (not recorded which). In nucleotides, the CDR3 is TGCAGCGGGAGACTAGCGGGAGGTCATAAAGAGACCCAGTACTTC. Its protein product is CSGRLAGGHKETQYF. The full variable domain, in which reference TRBV29-1 and TRBJ2-5 provide the parts outside the CDR3, is SAVISQKPSRDICQRGTSLTIQCQVDSQVTMMFWYRQQPGQSLTLIATANQGSEATYESGFVIDKFPISRPNLTFSTLTVSNMSPEDSSIYLCSGRLAGGHKETQYFGPGTRLLVL.